Listed below are T cell receptor beta chains from one sample, sequenced in a study of CD4 T cells in relation to SARS-CoV-2 and coronaviruses. Their specific antigens are unknown. Generated by immunoSEQ multiplex PCR, the TCRdb table keeps only in-frame clones and is missing some. The data hold roughly 24,000 clones, with around 74% observed a single time. The sequencing sample was made of CD4+ T cells from PBMCs, cultured in vitro. The receptors here all came from a human donor in good health. CDR3s include the opening cysteine and the closing phenylalanine or tryptophan. The order of the fields is CDR3 DNA, CDR3 protein, D gene, clone size, J gene, V gene. A D gene is named only where the DNA matches it firmly. For some rows the clone size is stated as once, few or many, or as a class when expanded; others skip it.

CDR3 DNA: TGCAGTGCTAGAGAGCGGTCCGAAGCTTTCTTT
CDR3 protein: CSARERSEAFF
D gene: -
clone size: once
J gene: TRBJ1-1
V gene: TRBV20-1

CDR3 DNA: TGTGCCAGCACTGGACAGGGGAACTACTATGGCTACACCTTC
CDR3 protein: CASTGQGNYYGYTF
D gene: TRBD1
clone size: -
J gene: TRBJ1-2
V gene: TRBV28

CDR3 DNA: TGTGCCAGCAGCTTATCCGGTACAGAGATTAATGGCTACACCTTC
CDR3 protein: CASSLSGTEINGYTF
D gene: -
clone size: -
J gene: TRBJ1-2
V gene: TRBV7-2

CDR3 DNA: TGTGCCAGCAGGGGGGAGGGACTGCCGCAAGAGACCCAGTACTTC
CDR3 protein: CASRGEGLPQETQYF
D gene: TRBD2
clone size: -
J gene: TRBJ2-5
V gene: TRBV5-4

CDR3 DNA: TGTGCCAGTTTTGGGGTCAACTCCTTGAACACTGAAGCTTTCTTT
CDR3 protein: CASFGVNSLNTEAFF
D gene: -
clone size: once
J gene: TRBJ1-1
V gene: TRBV19

CDR3 DNA: TGTGCCAGCAGCCCTGACCGATCCCAAGAGACCCAGTACTTC
CDR3 protein: CASSPDRSQETQYF
D gene: -
clone size: -
J gene: TRBJ2-5
V gene: TRBV7-2

CDR3 DNA: TGCGCCAGCAGCTTGGACCGAATCACAGATACGCAGTATTTT
CDR3 protein: CASSLDRITDTQYF
D gene: -
clone size: once
J gene: TRBJ2-3
V gene: TRBV5-1

CDR3 DNA: TGTGCCAGCAGTTTAAATCGGCAGGGTGGCTACACCTTC
CDR3 protein: CASSLNRQGGYTF
D gene: -
clone size: -
J gene: TRBJ1-2
V gene: TRBV27

CDR3 DNA: TGTGCCAGCAGCGAGGACAGGGGGCTGAACACTGAAGCTTTCTTT
CDR3 protein: CASSEDRGLNTEAFF
D gene: TRBD1
clone size: once
J gene: TRBJ1-1
V gene: TRBV9

CDR3 DNA: TGCGCCAGCACCCGGACTTATAGCTCCTACGAGCAGTACTTC
CDR3 protein: CASTRTYSSYEQYF
D gene: -
clone size: -
J gene: TRBJ2-7
V gene: TRBV5-1

CDR3 DNA: TGCGCCAGCAGCTTGGACGCGGGTACGAACTATGGCTACACCTTC
CDR3 protein: CASSLDAGTNYGYTF
D gene: -
clone size: once
J gene: TRBJ1-2
V gene: TRBV5-1

CDR3 DNA: TGTGCCAGCAGCCCCGGGACAGGGAGTGGCGATACGCAGTATTTT
CDR3 protein: CASSPGTGSGDTQYF
D gene: TRBD1
clone size: -
J gene: TRBJ2-3
V gene: TRBV3-1/TRBV3-2

CDR3 DNA: TGTGCCAGCAGCCAAGGGAGGCCGGGAGGGAGGGAGCAGTACTTC
CDR3 protein: CASSQGRPGGREQYF
D gene: TRBD2
clone size: -
J gene: TRBJ2-7
V gene: TRBV14

CDR3 DNA: TGTGCCATCCGAGAAGGCCCGCGGCCGGGCTACACCTTC
CDR3 protein: CAIREGPRPGYTF
D gene: -
clone size: -
J gene: TRBJ1-2
V gene: TRBV10-3

CDR3 DNA: TGTGCCAGCAGCGGGGACCCCCCGAACACCGGGGAGCTGTTTTTT
CDR3 protein: CASSGDPPNTGELFF
D gene: -
clone size: -
J gene: TRBJ2-2
V gene: TRBV5-4

CDR3 DNA: TGCGCCAGCAGCTTGGATTCTAGCACAGATACGCAGTATTTT
CDR3 protein: CASSLDSSTDTQYF
D gene: -
clone size: -
J gene: TRBJ2-3
V gene: TRBV5-1

CDR3 DNA: TGTGCCAGCACCTCTTTGGGCCTCGGGGGCTACACCTTC
CDR3 protein: CASTSLGLGGYTF
D gene: -
clone size: -
J gene: TRBJ1-2
V gene: TRBV27

CDR3 DNA: TGTGCCAGTAGCGTAGGGGTGGCTGGAAACACCATATATTTT
CDR3 protein: CASSVGVAGNTIYF
D gene: -
clone size: -
J gene: TRBJ1-3
V gene: TRBV19

CDR3 DNA: TGTGCCAGCAGCCAAGATTATGGGGAACCCACAGATACGCAGTATTTT
CDR3 protein: CASSQDYGEPTDTQYF
D gene: -
clone size: medium-sized
J gene: TRBJ2-3
V gene: TRBV4-2

CDR3 DNA: TGCGCCAGCAGCTTCAATCAGGGCCAGCCCCAGCATTTT
CDR3 protein: CASSFNQGQPQHF
D gene: -
clone size: -
J gene: TRBJ1-5
V gene: TRBV5-1

CDR3 DNA: TGTGCCATCACTCCGACGCTACCCGGGGGGGCCGAGCAGTACTTC
CDR3 protein: CAITPTLPGGAEQYF
D gene: TRBD2
clone size: -
J gene: TRBJ2-7
V gene: TRBV10-3

CDR3 DNA: TGTGCCAGCAGCCAAGGGGGGGGACTCACTGAAGCTTTCTTT
CDR3 protein: CASSQGGGLTEAFF
D gene: -
clone size: -
J gene: TRBJ1-1
V gene: TRBV3-1/TRBV3-2

CDR3 DNA: TGTGCCATCAGGGACAGGACCAATGAGCAGTTCTTC
CDR3 protein: CAIRDRTNEQFF
D gene: TRBD1
clone size: -
J gene: TRBJ2-1
V gene: TRBV10-3

CDR3 DNA: TGTGCCTGGAGTGTACTTGGGGGTAATCAGCCCCAGCATTTT
CDR3 protein: CAWSVLGGNQPQHF
D gene: -
clone size: -
J gene: TRBJ1-5
V gene: TRBV30

CDR3 DNA: TGTGCCAGCAGCGTAGGGGGCTCAGCTGGAAACACCATATATTTT
CDR3 protein: CASSVGGSAGNTIYF
D gene: TRBD1
clone size: few
J gene: TRBJ1-3
V gene: TRBV11-2

CDR3 DNA: TGTGCCACCAGTGATTTGGCTAGCTCCTACAATGAGCAGTTCTTC
CDR3 protein: CATSDLASSYNEQFF
D gene: -
clone size: -
J gene: TRBJ2-1
V gene: TRBV24-1

CDR3 DNA: TGTGCCATCAGTGAGTCAGGACAGGGCTATGGCTACACCTTC
CDR3 protein: CAISESGQGYGYTF
D gene: TRBD1
clone size: -
J gene: TRBJ1-2
V gene: TRBV10-3

CDR3 DNA: TGTGCCAGCTCGCCTCAGTTGGCGACGGACTATGGCTACACCTTC
CDR3 protein: CASSPQLATDYGYTF
D gene: -
clone size: once
J gene: TRBJ1-2
V gene: TRBV18

CDR3 DNA: TGTGCCAGCAGCCCGCACAGGACTCTCCAAGAGACCCAGTACTTC
CDR3 protein: CASSPHRTLQETQYF
D gene: -
clone size: -
J gene: TRBJ2-5
V gene: TRBV9

CDR3 DNA: TGCGCCAGCAGCTCCCCCATAGGCAGCTCCTACGAGCAGTACTTC
CDR3 protein: CASSSPIGSSYEQYF
D gene: -
clone size: -
J gene: TRBJ2-7
V gene: TRBV5-1

CDR3 DNA: TGTGCCACGAGGGGGCAGGGGAGCACTGAAGCTTTCTTT
CDR3 protein: CATRGQGSTEAFF
D gene: TRBD1
clone size: once
J gene: TRBJ1-1
V gene: TRBV30

CDR3 DNA: TGTGCCAGCAGCGCCGGGACAACCTACGAGCAGTACTTC
CDR3 protein: CASSAGTTYEQYF
D gene: -
clone size: -
J gene: TRBJ2-7
V gene: TRBV7-2

CDR3 DNA: TGCGCCAGCAGCTTGAAGGGAGACACTGAAGCTTTCTTT
CDR3 protein: CASSLKGDTEAFF
D gene: -
clone size: -
J gene: TRBJ1-1
V gene: TRBV5-1

CDR3 DNA: TGCGCCAGCAGCCAATCAGGAACCTACGAGCAGTACTTC
CDR3 protein: CASSQSGTYEQYF
D gene: -
clone size: -
J gene: TRBJ2-7
V gene: TRBV4-1

CDR3 DNA: TGCGCCAGCAGCTTGGATTTTGTAGACAATGAGCAGTTCTTC
CDR3 protein: CASSLDFVDNEQFF
D gene: -
clone size: -
J gene: TRBJ2-1
V gene: TRBV5-1

CDR3 DNA: TGTGCCAGCAGTTACTACTTCAGCGGGAGCCCAGATACGCAGTATTTT
CDR3 protein: CASSYYFSGSPDTQYF
D gene: TRBD2
clone size: -
J gene: TRBJ2-3
V gene: TRBV27

CDR3 DNA: TGTGCCAGCAGCTTAGACCAGGGGGTAAAAAACATTCAGTACTTC
CDR3 protein: CASSLDQGVKNIQYF
D gene: TRBD1
clone size: few
J gene: TRBJ2-4
V gene: TRBV7-9

CDR3 DNA: TGTGCCAGCAGCATCCGGGGGGGCGACTCTGGAAACACCATATATTTT
CDR3 protein: CASSIRGGDSGNTIYF
D gene: -
clone size: -
J gene: TRBJ1-3
V gene: TRBV4-2

CDR3 DNA: TGTGCCAGCAGTCTAAACCCCTCAGCCGCCTACGAGCAGTACTTC
CDR3 protein: CASSLNPSAAYEQYF
D gene: -
clone size: few
J gene: TRBJ2-7
V gene: TRBV27

CDR3 DNA: TGCGCCAGCAGCTTGGATCCTAGCGGGAACACCGGGGAGCTGTTTTTT
CDR3 protein: CASSLDPSGNTGELFF
D gene: TRBD2
clone size: -
J gene: TRBJ2-2
V gene: TRBV5-1